This T cell receptor beta chain was identified in a study of cytomegalovirus exposure and HLA in healthy donors. Amplification used 60 Vbeta primers and 13 Jbeta primers. The method was immunoSEQ multiplex PCR; TCRdb's version includes in-frame clones alone and lacks a portion of them. The table shows some 69,000 clones, with roughly three quarters occurring only once. In the case of this clone: Its antigen is not identified.

Broader study findings: CMV serostatus was the only recorded immune exposure for donors. In an earlier analysis, about 90% or about 30%: the productive usage of most TCR beta V segments.

Sequencing used PBMCs. This clonotype originated in a woman in her twenties or thirties in good health and CMV-seronegative.

The CDR3 sequence is CAISGSGVTDTQYF. The DNA for the CDR3 is TGTGCCATCAGCGGGAGTGGTGTCACAGATACGCAGTATTTT. The chain combines TRBV10-3 with TRBJ2-3, with a possible D match to TRBD2 (6 bases). Germline V CDR1 and CDR2: ENHRY, SYGVKD. The CDR3 contains 14 residues. Trimming removed 6 bases from V and 2 bases from J, with 12 bases in between.